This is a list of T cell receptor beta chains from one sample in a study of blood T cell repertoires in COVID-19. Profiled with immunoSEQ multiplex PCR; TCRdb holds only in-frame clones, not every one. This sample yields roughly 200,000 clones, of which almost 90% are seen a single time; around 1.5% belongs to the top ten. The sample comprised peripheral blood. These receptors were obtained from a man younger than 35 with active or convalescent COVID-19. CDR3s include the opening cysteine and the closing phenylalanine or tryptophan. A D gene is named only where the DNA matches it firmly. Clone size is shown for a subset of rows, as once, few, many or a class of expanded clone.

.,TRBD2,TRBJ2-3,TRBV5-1,TGCGCCAGCAGCTTTAGCGGGAGGACGACAGATACGCAGTATTTT,CASSFSGRTTDTQYF
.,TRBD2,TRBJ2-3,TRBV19,TGTGCCAGTAGTCCCTGGGGGCGGGAGGTTCCAGATACGCAGTATTTT,CASSPWGREVPDTQYF
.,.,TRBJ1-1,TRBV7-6,TGTGCCAGCAGCTCCAATACCCCAGGGTTGACTGAAGCTTTCTTT,CASSSNTPGLTEAFF
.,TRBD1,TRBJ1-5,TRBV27,TGTGCCAGCAGTACCGGACAGGGCAATCAGCCCCAGCATTTT,CASSTGQGNQPQHF
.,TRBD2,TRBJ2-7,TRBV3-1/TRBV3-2,TGTGCCAGCAGCCAGGAAGGGACTAGCGGGGACCACGAGCAGTACTTC,CASSQEGTSGDHEQYF
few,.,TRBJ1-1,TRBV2,TGTGCCAGCACTCCTACGATGATGAACACTGAAGCTTTCTTT,CASTPTMMNTEAFF
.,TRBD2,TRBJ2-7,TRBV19,TGTGCCAGTAGTATTGAACTAGCGAGCTCCTACGAGCAGTACTTC,CASSIELASSYEQYF
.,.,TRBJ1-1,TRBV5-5,TGTGCCAGCAGCTCCTGGACAGATGAAGCTTTCTTT,CASSSWTDEAFF
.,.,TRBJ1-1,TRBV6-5,TGTGCCAGCAGTCTGACAGGAATCACTGAAGCTTTCTTT,CASSLTGITEAFF
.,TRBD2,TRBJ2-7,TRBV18,TGTGCCAGCTCACGGGGCCCTAGCGGAGAATACGAGCAGTACTTC,CASSRGPSGEYEQYF
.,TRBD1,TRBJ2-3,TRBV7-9,TGTGCCAGCAGCGGACAGGGGAGAATGCAGTATTTT,CASSGQGRMQYF
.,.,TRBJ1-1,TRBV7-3,TGTGCCAGCAGCTTGGGCAGGAACACTGAAGCTTTCTTT,CASSLGRNTEAFF
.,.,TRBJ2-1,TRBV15,TGTGCCACCAGCAGAGATATGACAGTTCGGTCGGATGAGCAGTTCTTC,CATSRDMTVRSDEQFF
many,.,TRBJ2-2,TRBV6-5,TGTGCCAGCAGTTCATCTAGCGCGGGCGGGGAGCTGTTTTTT,CASSSSSAGGELFF
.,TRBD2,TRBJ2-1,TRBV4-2,TGTGCCAGCAGCCAGGGGGAGGCGGGGGAGTATTACAATGAGCAGTTCTTC,CASSQGEAGEYYNEQFF
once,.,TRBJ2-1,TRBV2,TGTGCCAGCAGTGTTCAGGGATCGGGCTACAATGAGCAGTTCTTC,CASSVQGSGYNEQFF
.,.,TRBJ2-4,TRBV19,TGTGCCAGTAGTATAACGAACAGGGTGAACATTCAGTACTTC,CASSITNRVNIQYF
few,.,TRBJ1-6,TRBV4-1,TGCGCCAGCAGCCAAGATCCGTTAGTGACAGGCGGTTCACCCCTCCACTTT,CASSQDPLVTGGSPLHF
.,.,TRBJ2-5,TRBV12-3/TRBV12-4,TGTGCCAGCAGCACAACCCAAGAGACCCAGTACTTC,CASSTTQETQYF
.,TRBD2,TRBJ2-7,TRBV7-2,TGTGCCAGCAGCTTAGCGGCCTCGGCTAGCGGCTACGAGCAGTACTTC,CASSLAASASGYEQYF
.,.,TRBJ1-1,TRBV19,TGTGCCAGTAGTATCGGCAGGCGCCGTACGAACACTGAAGCTTTCTTT,CASSIGRRRTNTEAFF
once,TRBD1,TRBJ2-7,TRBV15,TGTGCCACCAGCAGAGGCGGGACAGGGATCCGCGAGCAGTACTTC,CATSRGGTGIREQYF
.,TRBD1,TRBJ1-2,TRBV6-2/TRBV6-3,TGTGCCAGCAGCCCGAACAGGGGGGCTAACTATGGCTACACCTTC,CASSPNRGANYGYTF
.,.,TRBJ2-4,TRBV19,TGTGCCAGTAGTATAGTCGGGACACAAAACACAAACATTCAGTACTTC,CASSIVGTQNTNIQYF
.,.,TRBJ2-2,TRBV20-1,TGCAGTGCTAGTAGGTTCGGGGATCTTGGGAACACCGGGGAGCTGTTTTTT,CSASRFGDLGNTGELFF
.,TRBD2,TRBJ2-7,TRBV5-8,TGTGCCAGCAGCAGAAAAGGGACTACCGGCTCCTACGAGCAGTACTTC,CASSRKGTTGSYEQYF
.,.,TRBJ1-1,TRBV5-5,TGTGCCAGCAGCCACACAGGGAAGAAGAACACTGAAGCTTTCTTT,CASSHTGKKNTEAFF
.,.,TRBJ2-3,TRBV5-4,TGTGCCAGCAGCGGCGGACAGACTAGCACAGATACGCAGTATTTT,CASSGGQTSTDTQYF
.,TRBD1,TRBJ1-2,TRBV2,TGTGCCAGCACCCGGACAGGGGTCTATGGCTACACCTTC,CASTRTGVYGYTF
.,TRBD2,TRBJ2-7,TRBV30,TGTGCTTTTGCCCGGGGGGGCTACGAGCAGTACTTC,CAFARGGYEQYF
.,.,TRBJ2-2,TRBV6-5,TGTGCCAGCGGGAGGGGGGCGAACACCGGGGAGCTGTTTTTT,CASGRGANTGELFF
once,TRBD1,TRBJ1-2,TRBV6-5,TGTGCCAGCAGGACAGGGGACTATGGCTACACCTTC,CASRTGDYGYTF
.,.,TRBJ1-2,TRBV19,TGTGCCAGTTCCTACCCGGACTATGGCTACACCTTC,CASSYPDYGYTF
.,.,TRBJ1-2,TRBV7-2,TGTGCCAGCAGCTTACTTCCACCAGTCTATGGCTACACCTTC,CASSLLPPVYGYTF
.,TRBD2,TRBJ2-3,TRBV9,TGTGCCAGCAGCGTGACTAGCCTTAGCACAGATACGCAGTATTTT,CASSVTSLSTDTQYF
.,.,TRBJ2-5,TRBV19,TGTGCCAGTAGTATCGATGAGGAAGAGACCCAGTACTTC,CASSIDEEETQYF
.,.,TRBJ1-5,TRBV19,TGTGCCAGTAGAGAAACGCGGGCTAGCAATCAGCCCCAGCATTTT,CASRETRASNQPQHF
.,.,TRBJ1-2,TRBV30,TGTGCCTGGAGCCTGGACTACAAGGATGGCTACACCTTC,CAWSLDYKDGYTF
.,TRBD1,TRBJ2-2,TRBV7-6,TGTGCCAGCAGCTGGCCGGGACAGGGGCTGACCGGGGAGCTGTTTTTT,CASSWPGQGLTGELFF
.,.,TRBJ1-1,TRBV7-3,TGTGCCAGCAGCCCGGAGGGGAGGGGTACTGAAGCTTTCTTT,CASSPEGRGTEAFF
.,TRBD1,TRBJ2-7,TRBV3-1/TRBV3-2,TGTGCCAGCAGCCACTTCGGGACAGGAGGGCGCTACGAGCAGTACTTC,CASSHFGTGGRYEQYF
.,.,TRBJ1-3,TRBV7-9,TGTGCCAGCAGTCAAAAACGGGGTGGCGGCCACTCTGGAAACACCATATATTTT,CASSQKRGGGHSGNTIYF
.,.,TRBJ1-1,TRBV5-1,TGCGCCAGCAGCTGGACGGGGATGAACACTGAAGCTTTCTTT,CASSWTGMNTEAFF
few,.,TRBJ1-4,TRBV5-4,TGTGCCAGCAGTAAGGCAGGGGTTCAAGAAAAACTGTTTTTT,CASSKAGVQEKLFF
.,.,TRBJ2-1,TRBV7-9,TGTGCCAGCAGCTCTGGACTACGAGAGCAGTTCTTC,CASSSGLREQFF
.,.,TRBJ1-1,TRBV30,TGTGCCTGGAGTGTAACCCCAGGGAACACTGAAGCTTTCTTT,CAWSVTPGNTEAFF
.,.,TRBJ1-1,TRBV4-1,TGCGCCAGCAGCCTTCAAGACAGGATGAACACTGAAGCTTTCTTT,CASSLQDRMNTEAFF
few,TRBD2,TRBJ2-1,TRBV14,TGTGCCAGCAGCCAAGATCAGAGCGGGGGGAGGGAGCAGTTCTTC,CASSQDQSGGREQFF
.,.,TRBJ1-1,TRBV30,TGTGCCTGGGGGGGCCGGTTGAACACTGAAGCTTTCTTT,CAWGGRLNTEAFF
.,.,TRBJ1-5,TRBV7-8,TGTGCCAGCAGCTTAGAAGGGGCCCAGCATTTT,CASSLEGAQHF
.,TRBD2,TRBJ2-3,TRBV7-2,TGTGCCAGCAGCCCCCGGGGACTAGCGGGAGGAACAGATACGCAGTATTTT,CASSPRGLAGGTDTQYF
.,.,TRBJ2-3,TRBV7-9,TGTGCCAGCAGCTTAGCCAACACAGATACGCAGTATTTT,CASSLANTDTQYF
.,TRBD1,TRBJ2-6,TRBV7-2,TGTGCCAGCAGCGTCGACAGGGCCTCTGGGGCCAACGTCCTGACTTTC,CASSVDRASGANVLTF